This TCR beta chain was recovered during a study of T cell repertoires in cytomegalovirus infection. Notes on the study in general: HLA-C-restricted CMV-specific TCR beta clonotypes prevailed in the ex vivo response. People with CMV and the relevant HLA were identified by cumulative public TCR beta family frequency.

Comment on this clonotype: The antigen is undetermined.

Using its own MiXCR run on the reads, TCRdb lists one record per CDR3 protein. This repertoire shows about 180,000 distinct CDR3 sequences, around an eighth found once; its top ten account for about a quarter. The J segment lost 6 bases and the V segment lost 6 bases, leaving 15 bases of the junction unmatched. CDR3 size: 17 residues. CDR1 is DFQATT and CDR2 is SNEGSKA in the germline V gene (reference sequence). The TCR comes from a human donor in good health (CMV status not recorded). Some clones in this sample may be carry-over from other donors' samples. The sample was PBMCs. The chain recombines TRBV20-1 with TRBJ1-4; 11 bases map to TRBD1. CDR3 protein: CSAPQRDRGLWDEKLFF. CDR3 coding DNA: TGCAGTGCCCCTCAAAGGGACAGGGGGTTATGGGATGAAAAACTGTTTTTT.